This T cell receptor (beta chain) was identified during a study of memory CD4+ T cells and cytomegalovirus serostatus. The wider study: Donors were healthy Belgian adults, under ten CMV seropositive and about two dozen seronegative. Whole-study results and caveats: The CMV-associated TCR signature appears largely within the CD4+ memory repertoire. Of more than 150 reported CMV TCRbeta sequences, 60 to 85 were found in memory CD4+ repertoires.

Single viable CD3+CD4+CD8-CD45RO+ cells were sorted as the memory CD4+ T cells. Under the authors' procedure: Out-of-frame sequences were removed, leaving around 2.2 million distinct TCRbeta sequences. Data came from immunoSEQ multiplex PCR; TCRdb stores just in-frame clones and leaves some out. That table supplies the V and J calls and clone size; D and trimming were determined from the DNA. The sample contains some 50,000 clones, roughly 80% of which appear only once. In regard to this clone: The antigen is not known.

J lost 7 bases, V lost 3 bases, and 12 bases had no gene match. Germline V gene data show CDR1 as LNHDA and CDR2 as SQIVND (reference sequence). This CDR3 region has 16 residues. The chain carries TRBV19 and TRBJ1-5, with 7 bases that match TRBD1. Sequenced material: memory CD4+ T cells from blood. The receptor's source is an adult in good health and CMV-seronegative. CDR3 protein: CASSIREGARIQPQHF. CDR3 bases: TGTGCCAGTAGTATTAGAGAGGGGGCGCGGATCCAGCCCCAGCATTTT.